Here is one TCR beta chain with its context. The CDR3 contains 19 residues. Germline-derived CDR1 and CDR2 are SGHTA and FQGTGA. J was trimmed by 3 bases and V by 0 bases; bases with no gene match: 10. Per the authors' pipeline: Estimation of nucleated cell counts relied on the amplification of reference gene primers. Sequencing used immunoSEQ multiplex PCR; TCRdb keeps in-frame clones, though not all of them. Clone size and the V and J calls come from that table; the DNA yielded D and trimming. The data contain about 49,000 clones, approximately 80% of them singletons. This specimen comes from a study of blood T cell repertoires in COVID-19. On the study more broadly: Sources were T cells, B-cell-depleted T cells, or PBMCs; the material itself was cDNA or gDNA.

This sequence originates from an older woman with acute or convalescent COVID-19. Source material: peripheral blood. The rearrangement joins TRBV7-3 to TRBJ2-1, with 11 bases that match TRBD2. CDR3 residues: CASSLTSSSGGPGYNEQFF. For the CDR3, the DNA is TGTGCCAGCAGCTTAACGTCTTCTAGCGGGGGGCCTGGCTACAATGAGCAGTTCTTC.